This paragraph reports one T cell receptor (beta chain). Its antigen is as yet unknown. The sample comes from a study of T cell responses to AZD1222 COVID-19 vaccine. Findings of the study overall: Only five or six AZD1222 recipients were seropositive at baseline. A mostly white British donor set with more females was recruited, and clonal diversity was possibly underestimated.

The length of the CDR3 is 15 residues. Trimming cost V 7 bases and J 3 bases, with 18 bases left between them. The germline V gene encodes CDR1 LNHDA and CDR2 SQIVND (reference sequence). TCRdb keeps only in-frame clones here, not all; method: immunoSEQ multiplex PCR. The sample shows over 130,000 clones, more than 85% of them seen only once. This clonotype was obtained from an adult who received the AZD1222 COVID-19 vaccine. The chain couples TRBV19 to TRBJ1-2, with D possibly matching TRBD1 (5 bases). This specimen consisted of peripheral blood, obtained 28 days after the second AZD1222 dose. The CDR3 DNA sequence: TGTGCCAGTAACCCGGAGGGGTTCCCCTACTATGGCTACACCTTC. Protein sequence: CASNPEGFPYYGYTF.